This paragraph reports one T cell receptor beta chain. The antigen is unknown. This specimen comes from a study of T cell responses to AZD1222 COVID-19 vaccine. Study-level results: Repertoires were sampled only after the peak T cell response. Two AZD1222 doses significantly raised spike-specific TCR breadth and depth over controls. In a largely white British group with more females than males, clonal diversity was possibly underestimated.

Using immunoSEQ multiplex PCR, the repertoire was profiled, and TCRdb retains in-frame clones only, with some absent. In the table there are 86,000 or so clones, 85% to 90% of which are singletons. The starting material was peripheral blood, obtained 28 days after the second AZD1222 dose. This sequence was found in an adult who received the AZD1222 COVID-19 vaccine.

CDR3: CASSYSRAGESYEQYF. The CDR3 DNA sequence: TGTGCCAGCAGTTACTCGAGGGCGGGAGAATCCTACGAGCAGTACTTC. The chain couples TRBV6-5 to TRBJ2-7, with 7 nucleotides matching TRBD2. CDR3 size: 16 residues. The germline CDR1 and CDR2 sequences are MNHEY and SVGAGI. V was clipped by 0 bases and J by 1 base; unmatched bases: 6.